The 4 T cell receptor beta chains presented below share a single source sample, sequenced in a study of T cell changes during pregnancy in multiple sclerosis. Generated by immunoSEQ multiplex PCR, the TCRdb table keeps only in-frame clones and is missing some. The profile shows 55,000 to 85,000 clones, approximately 94% of them singletons. Sequenced material: peripheral blood, taken in the third trimester of pregnancy. The receptors come from a female donor with multiple sclerosis, enrolled in a pregnancy study.

This clone was seen just once. Here the CDR3 DNA reads TGCAGTGCTGAGACAGTCACTGAAGCTTTCTTT. It specifies CSAETVTEAFF. V gene TRBV20-1 combines with J gene TRBJ1-1, with D possibly matching TRBD1 (5 bases). V shed 5 bases and J shed 4 bases, with 8 bases lying between them. The CDR3 totals 11 residues. The germline CDR1 and CDR2 sequences are DFQATT and SNEGSKA (reference sequence).

V and J are TRBV7-2 and TRBJ2-2, with 9 positions matching TRBD1. Germline assignment: CDR1 SGHTA and CDR2 FQGNSA. CDR3 length: 15 amino acids. V lost 6 bases to trimming and J lost 3 bases; unmatched junction nucleotides: 5. DNA of the CDR3: TGTGCCAGCAGAAGGGACAGGGTGGACACCGGGGAGCTGTTTTTT. Translated, it gives CASRRDRVDTGELFF.

V usage is TRBV20-1 and J usage is TRBJ2-3; TRBD1 might be the D (5 bases). Germline V lookup: CDR1 DFQATT, CDR2 SNEGSKA (reference sequence). The V end was cut by 6 bases, the J end by 11 bases, with 15 bases between. CDR3 length: 11 amino acids. The CDR3 DNA is TGCAGTGCCCCGAAGGGGATTGAGCAGTATTTT. Its protein product is CSAPKGIEQYF.

CDR3 in amino acids: CASSPVRAYPGELFF. In DNA form, the CDR3 reads TGTGCCAGCTCACCAGTCAGGGCCTATCCCGGGGAGCTGTTTTTT. V is TRBV18 and J is TRBJ2-2; D is possibly TRBD1 (5 bases). Trimming took off 2 bases at V and 6 bases at J, with 13 bases between the two ends. The germline CDR1 and CDR2 sequences are KGHSH and LQKENI. The CDR3 has 15 residues.